This record looks at one TCR beta chain sequence and its context. One junction end does not reproduce the germline sequence, and a read error may be involved. This specimen comes from a study of blood T cell repertoires in COVID-19. Study details: Whether acute or convalescent, the COVID-19 samples came from the United States, Italy and Spain. PBMCs, B-cell-depleted T cells, or T cells provided the cDNA or gDNA that made up the material.

Study processing details: Amplifying reference gene primers gave estimates of nucleated cell counts. Assay used: immunoSEQ multiplex PCR; TCRdb lists only in-frame clones, some missing. The V and J calls and clone size are taken from that table; D and trimming were inferred from the DNA. This repertoire shows about 75,000 clones, 75% to 90% found once; its top ten account for 2.5% to 3%. This CDR3 is built from 15 residues. Germline-derived CDR1 and CDR2 are SGHTA and FQGTGA. This clonotype was sampled from a human donor in a cohort sampled during active COVID-19. The sequencing sample was made of peripheral blood. This chain joins TRBV7-3 and TRBJ2-3; 9 bases line up with TRBD2. CDR3 amino acids: CASSFAGGPTGTQYF. The CDR3 DNA reads as TGTGCCAGCAGCTTCGCGGGAGGGCCTACAGGTACGCAGTATTTT.